This T cell receptor beta chain was retrieved from a study of blood T cell repertoires in COVID-19. This CDR3 is 13 amino acids long. V dropped 3 bases and J dropped 6 bases, with 12 bases sitting between them. CDR1 and CDR2 (germline): SGHDT, YYEEEE. Generated by immunoSEQ multiplex PCR, the TCRdb table keeps only in-frame clones and is missing some. There are hundreds of thousands of clones in the sample; about 80% occur only once, and 2.5% to 4% lies in the top ten. The clonotype comes from a woman of 80 years or more with acute or convalescent COVID-19. This chain uses TRBV5-6 with TRBJ1-1; maybe TRBD1 (6 bases). The sample was peripheral blood. This CDR3 reads CASSSHRVAEAFF. The DNA of the CDR3 is TGTGCCAGCAGCTCCCACAGGGTCGCTGAAGCTTTCTTT.